This T cell receptor beta chain stems from a study of cytomegalovirus exposure and HLA in healthy donors (dated by TCRdb to 2016 to 2017). Background on the whole study: According to an earlier analysis of around 600 of the donors, some 170 million T cells yielded 120 million or so unique TCR beta sequences and 276 Gb of sequence data. HLA typing covered class I and class II loci at four-digit resolution. Alongside the repertoire data, information on donor age, sex, ethnicity and CMV serostatus was compiled. Using immunosequencing, the study profiled T cell repertoires from 640 or so subjects and related those repertoires to cytomegalovirus serostatus. Along with the approximately 700-subject first cohort, a separate validation cohort of over a hundred different subjects was used. A later genetic analysis used genome-wide SNP genotypes for about three fifths of the 666 donors, treating that subset as a discovery cohort. In the later analysis, no new phenotypic data were used to find candidate immune exposures; instead, reliance was placed on TCR beta sequences and their occurrence across donors. The study aimed to test whether cataloging public T cell receptors could reveal signatures of past pathogen exposure. In an earlier analysis of a few hundred of the donors, high-throughput TCR beta sequencing was used to judge whether each TCR beta V gene segment behaved as functional or pseudogenic. All discovery cohort repertoires had been generated using a single sequencing platform. Among almost 400 genotyped donors of the cohort, an average of around 240,000 unique TCR beta nucleotide sequences were sequenced per donor, roughly 20% of them non-productive. Typing coverage differed by locus: A, B, C, DRB1 and DQB1 were typed in roughly 620-630 donors, DQA1 in about 550, DPA1 in around 600, and DPB1 in 400 to 490. Roughly 310 gigabases of sequencing data and roughly 90 million unique TCR sequences were included in an early release covering 550 to 800 HLA-typed donors. A later analysis re-analyzed previously published TCR beta repertoires from 666 donors and added high-resolution HLA genotyping to study TCR occurrence patterns. The study combined high-throughput TCR immunosequencing, statistical association of individual TCRs with disease status, and machine learning to predict cytomegalovirus infection status. Among the roughly 390 genotyped donors, around 81% belonged to the genetic ancestry cluster associated with self-reported Caucasian donors. Roughly 5 DR-DQ haplotypes were handled as single units for association and clustering, since linkage in the cohort was strong. Study-wide conclusions, independent of this receptor: Broadly in line with IMGT annotations, most TCR beta V segments showed up in productive rearrangements about 87% or about 30% of the time in an earlier analysis of about 500 of the donors. A few of the identified cytomegalovirus-associated TCR beta chains were confirmed in vitro to be specific for cytomegalovirus antigens. The classifier was reported to diagnose cytomegalovirus status with high specificity and sensitivity in both the original and validation cohorts. In a later analysis, most CMV-associated TCR beta chains were found to appear HLA-restricted, with HLA associations seemingly driven largely by CMV exposure. The cohort was sequenced for TCR beta chains only, and without alpha or paired-chain data the features that could be detected were limited. The sequencing pipeline was judged likely to have produced a cluster of highly shared sequence variants as a technical artifact. Because some donors lacked HLA typing at each locus, the association tests relied only on the typed subset. Sequencing depth was assumed to be roughly uniform across donors in the presence/absence analyses, though that assumption may not hold. According to a later analysis, parvovirus B19, influenza, CMV and Epstein-Barr virus appeared linked to several top co-occurrence clusters. The only immune exposure information available for the cohort was CMV serostatus. Because the 87-base-pair reads could not distinguish some IMGT-functional V segments, including TRBV6-2 and TRBV6-3, those segments were excluded. Compared with the 666-donor mean, donors in an Asian-associated ancestry cluster had fewer N-insertions in productive TCRs, according to a later genetic analysis. According to a later analysis, TCR association rates differed among HLA loci, with DRB1 alleles showing the most associated TCRs and HLA-C alleles showing the fewest. Most TCR sequences were seen in very few donors, while some public TCRs were found in many individuals. A total of roughly 160 TCR beta chains were listed by the study as associated with cytomegalovirus. Because counts were too low, roughly 16 rarely observed V segments, including chromosome 9 orphons, were excluded from the earlier analysis of several hundred of the donors. A further reported finding was that TCR beta sequences accurately predicted the HLA-A and HLA-B alleles for most subjects in the first cohort. Strong co-occurrence of HLA alleles, especially DR and DQ, made assigning TCR associations to individual alleles difficult. In a later analysis, HLA-associated TCR beta chains were found to be more clonally expanded and to have lower generation probabilities than equally common non-associated chains. V-gene and J-gene trimming of TCR beta chains was associated with a missense DCLRE1C variant in a later genetic analysis, and the association was replicated in an independent cohort. The authors suggested that the approach could potentially be generalized to other disease states and immunological phenotypes. Linkage disequilibrium might explain the correlated functional status among segregating V segments, but an unknown experimental factor could not be excluded. Specific HLA alleles were associated with 16,951 TCR beta sequences at a false discovery rate of 0.05 in a later analysis.

The germline V gene gives CDR1 as KGHSH and CDR2 as LQKENI. Taken from cysteine to phenylalanine, the CDR3 has 16 residues. Here the CDR3 DNA is all that survives: 48 bases in frame from base 1. V and J are truncated by 6 bases and 3 bases respectively, leaving an intervening sequence of 20 bases. The cohort comprised around 690 healthy bone marrow donors. At the time of sampling, every cohort member was nominally healthy, though immune exposures that went unrecorded were likely present. The donor was CMV seropositive and was included in the group of 270 or so seropositive cohort members. Every donor gave a peripheral blood sample, and the peripheral blood mononuclear cells from that sample were used for TCR beta sequencing. Genomic DNA was extracted from the blood cell samples with the Qiagen DNeasy Blood Extraction Kit. Receptors were amplified or captured by the immunoSEQ multiplex PCR assay. A mixture of 60 forward primers for TCR Vbeta segments and 13 reverse primers for TCR Jbeta segments was used in the multiplex PCR. The CDR3 region of rearranged TCR beta genes was amplified from genomic DNA by a multiplex PCR assay. On the Illumina HiSeq System, the amplified TCR beta libraries were sequenced as 87-base-pair reads. The paper's processing steps were these. Across the 600 to 700 repertoires, a later analysis counted roughly 84 million unique TCR beta chains, roughly 11 million of which were shared by at least two donors. To remove PCR and sequencing errors, raw reads were error-corrected and collapsed into unique sequences using a nearest-neighbor algorithm that merged closely related sequences. V, D and J gene segments were assigned by aligning CDR3 sequences to IMGT reference sequences. For a sequence to be retained, a match of at least six nucleotides to both a V gene segment and a J gene segment was required. A rearrangement was called productive if the CDR3 had no stop codons and remained in frame with V and J, and every other rearrangement was called non-productive. Following IMGT convention, CDR3 was defined as the stretch from the second conserved V-encoded cysteine up to the conserved J-encoded phenylalanine. The earlier analysis of about 620 of the donors excluded sequences that lacked an unambiguous match to a single V gene segment. An earlier analysis of several hundred of the donors called V segments functional above 56.7% productive rearrangements and segregating when the between-donor standard deviation exceeded 5%. To diagnose cytomegalovirus status from the catalog of TCR beta chain sequences, a statistical classification framework was built. In a later analysis, V and J genes were assigned by comparing TCR nucleotide sequences against IMGT/GENE-DB human TR gene sequences. A later analysis assigned CDR3 sequences and most-parsimonious VDJ recombination scenarios with the TCRdist pipeline. In a later analysis, each TCR beta chain was defined by its CDR3 amino acid sequence together with its V-gene family, and reads lacking a unique V-gene family were excluded. In a later analysis, a few hundred highly shared, low-generation-probability nucleotide sequences were removed to address suspected cross-contamination and a sequencing artifact. In a later analysis, a clonal expansion index for each public chain was calculated from normalized within-repertoire ranks of inferred template counts. A later analysis computed generation probabilities with a VDJ recombination model fitted to out-of-frame rearrangements, and checked the results against IGoR. In a later analysis, hypergeometric tests were used to score TCR-TCR, TCR-HLA and TCR-CMV co-occurrence, with a repertoire-size bias correction applied to TCR pairs. In a later analysis, false discovery rates were estimated by permuting HLA or CMV assignments 20 times. A later analysis grouped co-occurring TCRs with DBSCAN, adding TCRdist sequence similarity when clustering within HLA-allele-positive subsets. Repertoires with fewer than 30,000 or more than 120,000 public chains, plus five repertoires with anomalous nucleotide sharing, were excluded from co-occurrence clustering. This is the immuneACCESS table as TCRdb keeps it, with only in-frame sequences that have V and J called. A part of the clones is gone; compared with another copy, unresolved V genes explain less than half, and the rest is unexplained. V, J and clone size are those of that table, while D and trimming were read from the DNA. The sample includes around 100,000 clones, with around 77% observed a single time. The ten most abundant clones make up less than 5.5% of the sample.

Regarding this clone: The antigen it recognizes is unknown. The record has no base qualities; no much larger clone is one base away.

The origin of this receptor is a woman in her twenties or thirties in good health and CMV-seropositive. Rearrangement joined TRBV18 to TRBJ1-1, and possibly TRBD1, on 5 matching bases. The sample comprised PBMCs. The nucleotide sequence is TGTGCCAGCTCCCCAAGGGGAGGGCCGGGGGACACTGAAGCTTTCTTT. Its product reads: CASSPRGGPGDTEAFF.